This entry lists 29 T cell receptor beta chains sequenced from one sample in a study of T cells after posttransplantation cyclophosphamide. Sampled 1 year posttransplant, controls received myeloablative marrow transplants, methotrexate and a calcineurin inhibitor. Only in-frame clones appear in the TCRdb table, and some are missing; sequencing was by immunoSEQ multiplex PCR. The sample shows more than 15,000 clones, less than 85% of them seen only once. The input for sequencing was PBMCs, taken after allogeneic stem cell transplant with calcineurin inhibitor and methotrexate. Source of these receptors: a female patient aged 18 to 29 who received an allogeneic stem cell transplant from an unrelated donor, was CMV-positive, and had acute and chronic GVHD. Some T cells may have come from the graft donor.

The rearrangement links TRBV11-2 to TRBJ1-2; a possible D gene is TRBD1 (6 bases). Trimming removed 1 base at V and 8 bases at J, with 14 bases between. The CDR3 length is 14 residues. CDR1 is SGHAT and CDR2 is FQNNGV in the germline V gene. The CDR3 region is CASSLGTGTRGYTF. In DNA, the CDR3 is TGTGCCAGCAGCTTAGGAACAGGGACAAGGGGCTACACCTTC.

V usage is TRBV19 and J usage is TRBJ1-5; tentative D call: TRBD1 (6 bases). V lost 0 bases and J 5 bases, leaving 8 bases between the germline ends. CDR1 and CDR2 from the germline V gene are LNHDA and SQIVND (reference sequence). This CDR3 is 14 amino acids long. CDR3 residues: CASSIDEGDQPQHF. The CDR3 region has the DNA TGTGCCAGTAGTATAGATGAGGGGGATCAGCCCCAGCATTTT.

V gene TRBV10-3 combines with J gene TRBJ2-5; 8 nucleotides match TRBD2. The CDR3 has 16 residues. Germline V gene sequence: CDR1 ENHRY, CDR2 SYGVKD. Germline trimming cut 0 bases from V and 5 bases from J; bases unmatched to any gene: 8. This CDR3 reads CAISESHGRAMETQYF. The CDR3 DNA is TGTGCCATCAGTGAGTCTCACGGGAGGGCCATGGAGACCCAGTACTTC.

A single count supports this clone. This chain joins TRBV29-1 and TRBJ2-1, with D tentatively TRBD2 (6 bases). V was cut by 0 bases and J by 3 bases, with 12 bases left in between. Germline V lookup: CDR1 SQVTM, CDR2 ANQGSEA. This CDR3 spans 15 amino acids. CDR3 protein: CSVEEGGTVYNEQFF. The CDR3 DNA sequence: TGCAGCGTTGAAGAGGGGGGAACTGTCTACAATGAGCAGTTCTTC.

In this sample, this clone turned up a few times. The chain recombines TRBV10-3 with TRBJ2-1; TRBD2 aligns across 8 bases. Trimming removed 0 bases from V and 3 bases from J; junction bases left unmatched: 7. The germline CDR1 and CDR2 sequences are ENHRY and SYGVKD. The CDR3 spans 17 residues. The CDR3 nucleotides read TGTGCCATCAGTGAGTCCAATGCGGGAGGTTTCTACAATGAGCAGTTCTTC. It encodes CAISESNAGGFYNEQFF.

V is TRBV11-2 and J is TRBJ2-7; TRBD2 agrees at 8 bases. The germline CDR1 and CDR2 sequences are SGHAT and FQNNGV. The ends lost 7 bases at V and 2 bases at J; junction bases unmatched: 7. CDR3 length equals 14 residues. The CDR3 sequence: CASTRTSKAYEQYF. The CDR3, as DNA: TGTGCCAGCACACGGACTAGCAAAGCCTACGAGCAGTACTTC.

This clone has only a few counts. The chain is built from TRBV10-1 and TRBJ2-7; D not certain. The CDR3 has 13 amino acids. Germline loops: CDR1 WNHNN, CDR2 SYGVQD (reference sequence). The V end was cut by 1 base, the J end by 4 bases, with 8 bases between. CDR3 nucleotide sequence: TGCGCCAGCAGTGAGTTAGCAGATTACGAGCAGTACTTC. Its translation: CASSELADYEQYF.

The chain employs TRBV2 and TRBJ2-1; D is unresolved. The length of the CDR3 is 14 residues. V lost 0 bases and J 9 bases, leaving 12 bases between the germline ends. Germline V gene lookup returns CDR1 SNHLY and CDR2 FYNNEI. CDR3 sequence: CASSEAPSGLEQFF. The CDR3 coding sequence is TGTGCCAGCAGTGAAGCGCCCTCAGGCCTTGAGCAGTTCTTC.

The chain carries TRBV19 and TRBJ2-1, with D unclear. Trimming pared 3 bases from V and 9 bases from J, leaving 9 bases between. There are 12 residues in the CDR3. The V gene's germline CDR1 is LNHDA and CDR2 SQIVND (reference sequence). The CDR3 is CASSMRPGEQFF. The CDR3 DNA is TGTGCCAGTAGTATGCGGCCCGGTGAGCAGTTCTTC.

This clone was picked up a small number of times. The chain employs TRBV10-3 and TRBJ2-7; perhaps TRBD1 as D (6 bases). The germline CDR1 and CDR2 sequences are ENHRY and SYGVKD. Trimming left V 6 bases short and J 2 bases short, with 11 bases between. The CDR3 is made up of 13 amino acids. The CDR3 coding sequence is TGTGCCATCAGGGGGGCCACCACCTACGAGCAGTACTTC. It translates to CAIRGATTYEQYF.

V and J are TRBV5-8 and TRBJ1-5; possible D gene TRBD1, 6 bases. With 1 base removed from V and 7 bases from J, the gap between germline ends came to 15 bases. The CDR3 totals 15 residues. CDR1 and CDR2 (germline): SGHTS, YDEGEE. In nucleotides, the CDR3 is TGTGCCAGCAGCTTGTTAACAGGGATAAGCCAGCCCCAGCATTTT. Translated, it gives CASSLLTGISQPQHF.

This rearrangement joins TRBV29-1 to TRBJ2-1; D might be TRBD2 (5 bases). The CDR3 consists of 14 residues. Deletions cut 7 bases from V and 2 bases from J, with 15 bases between. CDR1 is SQVTM and CDR2 is ANQGSEA in the germline V gene. The DNA of the CDR3 is TGCAGCGCTGTGCCGGGAAGGGCCTACAATGAGCAGTTCTTC. Protein product: CSAVPGRAYNEQFF.

The rearrangement joins TRBV28 to TRBJ1-5; weak D call: TRBD1 (6 bases). Germline loops: CDR1 MDHEN, CDR2 SYDVKM. This CDR3 region has 16 residues. Trimming cost V 2 bases and J 0 bases, with 11 bases left between them. CDR3 sequence (DNA): TGTGCCAGCAGTTTACGGACAGTATATAGCAATCAGCCCCAGCATTTT. This gives the protein CASSLRTVYSNQPQHF.

The J gene is TRBJ2-7, the V gene TRBV29-1, with 16 positions matching TRBD2. CDR3 length: 16 residues. The V gene's germline CDR1 is SQVTM and CDR2 ANQGSEA. J lost 4 bases, V lost 4 bases, and 7 bases had no gene match. The CDR3 spells CSVGGLAGGRGYEQYF. CDR3 coding DNA: TGCAGCGTTGGGGGACTAGCGGGAGGGCGCGGGTACGAGCAGTACTTC.

This chain joins TRBV18 and TRBJ2-3, with 12 bases that match TRBD2. The ends lost 6 bases at V and 3 bases at J; junction bases unmatched: 4. The germline V gene has CDR1 KGHSH and CDR2 LQKENI. The CDR3 is made up of 15 amino acids. CDR3 bases: TGTGCCAGCTCTCGGACTAGCGGGAAGACAGATACGCAGTATTTT. This encodes CASSRTSGKTDTQYF.

The chain carries TRBV7-9 and TRBJ1-1; 10 bases align to TRBD1. V was clipped by 1 base and J by 4 bases; unmatched bases: 3. CDR1 and CDR2 (germline): SEHNR, FQNEAQ (reference sequence). This CDR3 is 15 amino acids long. The chain's CDR3 is CASSLGGTGVTEAFF. The CDR3 nucleotides read TGTGCCAGCAGCTTAGGTGGGACAGGGGTCACTGAAGCTTTCTTT. The whole variable domain, filled in from reference TRBV7-9 and TRBJ1-1, reads DTGVSQNPRHKITKRGQNVTFRCDPISEHNRLYWYRQTLGQGPEFLTYFQNEAQLEKSRLLSDRFSAERPKGSFSTLEIQRTEQGDSAMYLCASSLGGTGVTEAFFGQGTRLTVV.

Here the CDR3 reads CASSEKTSPTLPRQYF. The DNA for the CDR3 is TGTGCCAGCAGTGAAAAAACCAGCCCAACCTTACCTAGGCAGTACTTC. The V and J genes are TRBV6-1 and TRBJ2-7; the D is unclear. CDR3 length: 16 residues. In germline, CDR1 is MNHNS, CDR2 SASEGT. V lost 2 bases to trimming and J lost 9 bases, with 23 bases between them.

The chain couples TRBV6-5 to TRBJ2-1, with 13 bases matching TRBD2. The CDR3 sequence is 14 residues long. The V gene's germline CDR1 is MNHEY and CDR2 SVGAGI. V was clipped by 6 bases and J by 6 bases; unmatched bases: 2. The CDR3 DNA sequence: TGTGCCAGCAGCACTAGCGGGAGGGGCAATGAGCAGTTCTTC. It codes for CASSTSGRGNEQFF.

This sequence joins TRBV9 and TRBJ2-2; 9 bases fit TRBD1. The CDR3 loop spans 17 amino acids. Germline values: CDR1 SGDLS, CDR2 YYNGEE. The J segment lost 1 base and the V segment lost 0 bases, leaving 4 bases of the junction unmatched. CDR3 coding DNA: TGTGCCAGCAGCGTAGACGCGGGACAGGGGAACACCGGGGAGCTGTTTTTT. Amino acid sequence: CASSVDAGQGNTGELFF. Variable domain in full (rest from reference TRBV9 and TRBJ2-2): DSGVTQTPKHLITATGQRVTLRCSPRSGDLSVYWYQQSLDQGLQFLIQYYNGEERAKGNILERFSAQQFPDLHSELNLSSLELGDSALYFCASSVDAGQGNTGELFFGEGSRLTVL.

The chain joins TRBV18 to TRBJ1-2, with D perhaps TRBD1 (5 bases). Germline CDR1 and CDR2: KGHSH and LQKENI. Trimming left V 3 bases short and J 3 bases short, with 20 bases between. The CDR3 is made up of 17 amino acids. The CDR3 sequence: CASSPPGRAGGDYGYTF. The CDR3 nucleotides are TGTGCCAGCTCACCGCCCGGCCGGGCGGGGGGTGACTATGGCTACACCTTC.

This clone has only a few counts. V and J are TRBV7-2 and TRBJ2-7; 8 bases are a match to TRBD1. The junction had 12 bases not matched to a gene; V was cut back by 5 bases and J by 0 bases. The CDR3 is made up of 17 amino acids. CDR1 is SGHTA, CDR2 FQGNSA, per germline. CDR3 nucleotides: TGTGCCAGCAGCCAGCACGGGACAGGAGCCCTCTCCTACGAGCAGTACTTC. It translates to CASSQHGTGALSYEQYF.

This chain links TRBV6-1 with TRBJ1-2, with 7 bases identical to TRBD1. The V gene end was trimmed by 1 base and the J gene end by 1 base; junction bases not matched to a gene: 9. The length of the CDR3 is 17 residues. Germline assignment: CDR1 MNHNS and CDR2 SASEGT. The CDR3 DNA reads TGTGCCAGCAGTGAAGGGATATTGGGACAGCTTAACTATGGCTACACCTTC. This gives the protein CASSEGILGQLNYGYTF.

Here the CDR3 DNA reads TGTGCCAGCAGCGTAGTCGCACAGAGCTCCTACAATGAGCAGTTCTTC. Encoded protein: CASSVVAQSSYNEQFF. The V and J genes are TRBV9 and TRBJ2-1; D remains unclear. CDR1 and CDR2 (germline): SGDLS, YYNGEE. Trimming left V 0 bases short and J 0 bases short, with 10 bases between. The CDR3 is made up of 16 amino acids. The whole variable domain, remainder taken from reference TRBV9 and TRBJ2-1, is DSGVTQTPKHLITATGQRVTLRCSPRSGDLSVYWYQQSLDQGLQFLIQYYNGEERAKGNILERFSAQQFPDLHSELNLSSLELGDSALYFCASSVVAQSSYNEQFFGPGTRLTVL.

A single count supports this clone. Written as DNA, the CDR3 is TGTGCCAGCAGCAACCACCCGACAGGATGTGGGACACTACCCTACGAGCAGTACTTC. Its translation: CASSNHPTGCGTLPYEQYF. The V and J genes are TRBV21-1 and TRBJ2-7; the D call in the table, TRBD1, was not verified against the DNA. TRBV21-1 is given as a pseudogene. The CDR3 totals 19 residues.

The CDR3 DNA sequence: TGTGCCAGCAGCTTGGGCACAGGGACTAGAGGCTACGAGCAGTACTTC. Translating it yields CASSLGTGTRGYEQYF. The rearrangement joins TRBV5-4 to TRBJ2-7, with TRBD2 matching 8 bases. This CDR3 has 16 amino acids. V lost 0 bases to trimming and J lost 3 bases; unmatched junction nucleotides: 8. Germline values: CDR1 SGHNT, CDR2 YYREEE (reference sequence).

This rearrangement joins TRBV7-2 to TRBJ2-2; 7 bases map to TRBD2. Germline V gene lookup returns CDR1 SGHTA and CDR2 FQGNSA. The CDR3 spans 15 residues. Trimming took 3 bases from V and 4 from J; bases not matched to a gene: 5. CDR3 nucleotides: TGTGCCAGCAGCTTCACTGGCGGGAGCACCGGGGAGCTGTTTTTT. It codes for CASSFTGGSTGELFF.

The chain links TRBV13 to TRBJ2-7, with a tentative D call TRBD2 (6 bases). V lost 8 bases and J 6 bases, leaving 20 bases between the germline ends. The germline V gene has CDR1 PRHDT and CDR2 FYEKMQ (reference sequence). The length of the CDR3 is 14 residues. CDR3 nucleotide sequence: TGTGCCAGCTCACCCGGGCGCGGGACCCGCGAGCAGTACTTC. Its translation is CASSPGRGTREQYF.

This clone was detected once. CDR3: CASRPNHRDMNTEAFF. DNA for the CDR3: TGTGCCAGTAGGCCAAATCACAGGGATATGAACACTGAAGCTTTCTTT. This chain joins TRBV19 and TRBJ1-1; D is possibly TRBD1 (6 bases). CDR1 is LNHDA, CDR2 SQIVND, per germline (reference sequence). V lost 6 bases, J lost 0 bases, and 17 bases lay in between. This CDR3 comprises 16 residues.

The V call is TRBV30, the J call TRBJ1-4, with D tentatively TRBD1 (6 bases). Germline CDR1 is GTSNPN and CDR2 is SVGIG (reference sequence). The CDR3 spans 14 residues. V dropped 2 bases and J dropped 8 bases, with 15 bases sitting between them. Here the CDR3 DNA reads TGTGCCTGGAGTAGGGGGAGCGGGAGGGAAAAACTGTTTTTT. It yields the protein CAWSRGSGREKLFF.